Presented here are 32 T cell receptor beta chains from one specimen sequenced in a study of blood T cell repertoires in COVID-19 (dated by TCRdb to 2020 to 2021). Receptor libraries were prepared by the immunoSEQ multiplex PCR assay. In its TCRdb copy, this immuneACCESS table keeps in-frame sequences only and misses some clones. Where compared with another copy, unresolved V genes explain less than half of these, and the others have no known cause. Across this sample there are over 85,000 clones, with about 91% seen only once. The ten largest clones capture 7.5% to 9.5% of the sample. Sequenced input: peripheral blood. The receptors come from a woman aged 70-85 years with acute or convalescent COVID-19.

This chain uses TRBV2 with TRBJ2-1, with 7 positions matching TRBD2. With V trimmed by 6 bases and J by 10 bases, 3 bases remained unmatched. The germline V gene has CDR1 SNHLY and CDR2 FYNNEI. The CDR3 loop spans 11 amino acids. The CDR3 nucleotides read TGTGCCAGCAGGGCGGGGGTCGAGCAGTTCTTC. Its protein product is CASRAGVEQFF.

The chain links TRBV7-2 to TRBJ2-7; TRBD1 matches 9 bases. Unmatched junction bases numbered 9, after V lost 3 bases and J lost 6 bases. This CDR3 region has 15 residues. CDR1 and CDR2 (germline): SGHTA, FQGNSA. As DNA, the CDR3 is TGTGCCAGCAGCTTGACCTCCGGGACAGGGAGCGAGCAGTACTTC. It translates to CASSLTSGTGSEQYF.

The J gene is TRBJ1-4, the V gene TRBV9; maybe TRBD1 (5 bases). V lost 3 bases, J lost 0 bases, and 12 bases lay in between. Looked up from germline, CDR1 is SGDLS and CDR2 is YYNGEE. The CDR3 runs to 16 residues. The CDR3 sequence is CASSAGGGTTNEKLFF. DNA of the CDR3: TGTGCCAGCAGCGCCGGGGGAGGAACAACTAATGAAAAACTGTTTTTT.

V gene TRBV27 combines with J gene TRBJ2-4, with D perhaps matching TRBD2 (5 bases). CDR1 and CDR2 from the germline V gene are MNHEY and SMNVEV (reference sequence). V was cut by 3 bases and J by 8 bases, with 11 bases left in between. The CDR3 consists of 13 residues. This chain's CDR3 is CASSLWRNDIQYF. The CDR3, as DNA: TGTGCCAGCAGTTTGTGGAGGAATGACATTCAGTACTTC.

V gene TRBV11-2 combines with J gene TRBJ1-6, with D tentatively TRBD1 (5 bases). The CDR3 has 15 amino acids. Trimming shortened V by 5 bases and J by 9 bases, and 17 bases separated the two germline ends. Germline V CDR1 and CDR2: SGHAT, FQNNGV. Written as DNA, the CDR3 is TGTGCCAGCAGCCCGAGTCTACAGGTCCCTTCACCCCTCCACTTT. It encodes CASSPSLQVPSPLHF.

This chain joins TRBV6-6 and TRBJ2-2, with D possibly matching TRBD2 (6 bases). The V end lost 2 bases, the J end lost 4 bases, and 11 bases lay between the germline ends. CDR1 is MNHNY, CDR2 SVGAGI, per germline (reference sequence). This CDR3 is 15 amino acids long. The CDR3 loop reads CASSYAGTRTGELFF. The CDR3 DNA reads TGTGCCAGCAGTTACGCCGGGACTCGCACCGGGGAGCTGTTTTTT.

J is TRBJ2-5 and V is TRBV9, with 10 bases that match TRBD2. Per germline, CDR1 SGDLS and CDR2 YYNGEE. The CDR3 runs to 15 residues. Trimming at V came to 6 bases and at J to 5 bases, leaving 10 bases not matched to a gene. The CDR3 nucleotides read TGTGCCAGCACTGTTAGCGGGAGGCATGGGGAGACCCAGTACTTC. It is translated as CASTVSGRHGETQYF.

CDR3 sequence (DNA): TGTGCCAGCAGTTTTAGGGGTTTGGATCAGCCCCAGCATTTT. It specifies CASSFRGLDQPQHF. V and J are TRBV27 and TRBJ1-5; D may be TRBD1 (5 bases). V was shortened by 3 bases and J by 5 bases, with 11 bases between the two germline ends. Germline lookup yields CDR1 MNHEY and CDR2 SMNVEV (reference sequence). The CDR3 has 14 residues.

This clone has only one observation. The chain joins TRBV7-9 to TRBJ1-3; D is undetermined. With 6 bases removed from V and 4 bases from J, the gap between germline ends came to 10 bases. The CDR3 covers 13 residues. The germline V gene encodes CDR1 SEHNR and CDR2 FQNEAQ (reference sequence). CDR3 nucleotide sequence: TGTGCCAGCAGTCAGGAAAGAGGAAACACCATATATTTT. Residues: CASSQERGNTIYF.

V and J are TRBV3-1 (or the pseudogene TRBV3-2) and TRBJ1-3; TRBD1 is a possible D gene (6 bases). Germline V CDR1 and CDR2: LGHDT, YNNKEL (reference sequence). This CDR3 contains 15 residues. V was shortened by 3 bases and J by 1 base, with 10 bases between the two germline ends. CDR3 coding DNA: TGTGCCAGCAGCCAGAACAGGGAGTCTGGAAACACCATATATTTT. It is translated as CASSQNRESGNTIYF.

The CDR3 DNA sequence: TGTGCCAGTAGTTACACAGGGAATCAGCCCCAGCATTTT. Encoded protein: CASSYTGNQPQHF. The chain couples TRBV19 to TRBJ1-5; a weak D match, TRBD1 (6 bases). V dropped 5 bases and J dropped 4 bases, with 9 bases sitting between them. CDR3 size: 13 residues. The germline V gene encodes CDR1 LNHDA and CDR2 SQIVND (reference sequence).

The gene calls are TRBV7-7 and TRBJ2-1; 13 nucleotides align to TRBD2. Germline values: CDR1 SSHAT, CDR2 FNYEAQ (reference sequence). After removal of 3 bases from V and 4 bases from J, the junction contained 15 bases not matched to a gene. CDR3 size: 20 residues. The CDR3 DNA sequence: TGTGCCAGCAGCTTTAGCGCGAGTGGGACTAGCGGGATAAATTACAATGAGCAGTTCTTC. It translates to CASSFSASGTSGINYNEQFF.

CDR3 region: CASSIDFHPYNEQFF. CDR3 sequence (DNA): TGTGCCAGTAGTATAGATTTTCATCCCTACAATGAGCAGTTCTTC. The rearrangement links TRBV19 to TRBJ2-1; D is unresolved. The CDR3 runs to 15 residues. V shed 0 bases and J shed 2 bases, with 8 bases lying between them. Germline-derived CDR1 and CDR2 are LNHDA and SQIVND (reference sequence).

The rearrangement joins TRBV24-1 to TRBJ2-1; TRBD2 aligns across 8 bases. Germline loops: CDR1 KGHDR, CDR2 SFDVKD. CDR3 length: 16 residues. V lost 5 bases to trimming and J lost 4 bases; unmatched junction nucleotides: 9. The CDR3 DNA reads TGTGCCACCAGTGTTAGCACGGGGGGGCGGTACAATGAGCAGTTCTTC. It is translated as CATSVSTGGRYNEQFF.

The rearrangement joins TRBV9 to TRBJ1-3; 7 positions agree with TRBD1. The CDR3 has 12 residues. CDR1 and CDR2 (germline): SGDLS, YYNGEE. Germline trimming cut 3 bases from V and 8 bases from J; bases unmatched to any gene: 2. The CDR3 region has the DNA TGTGCCAGCAGCGCAGGGACAGACACCATATATTTT. This sequence encodes CASSAGTDTIYF.

The rearrangement uses TRBV6-5 and TRBJ1-1; no reliable D call. Per the germline V gene, CDR1 is MNHEY and CDR2 is SVGAGI. The CDR3 spans 13 residues. With 6 bases removed from V and 1 base from J, the gap between germline ends came to 9 bases. The CDR3 sequence: CASRDSPNTEAFF. The CDR3 DNA reads TGTGCCAGCAGGGACTCTCCGAACACTGAAGCTTTCTTT.

The CDR3 here is CAWRNARGGFRTEAFF. The CDR3 DNA is TGTGCCTGGAGAAATGCCAGGGGCGGGTTCCGAACTGAAGCTTTCTTT. This chain links TRBV30 with TRBJ1-1; maybe TRBD1 (6 bases). Germline V CDR1 and CDR2: GTSNPN, SVGIG (reference sequence). This CDR3 region has 16 residues. V lost 3 bases and J lost 5, with 22 bases in between.

The rearrangement uses TRBV19 and TRBJ1-1; a possible D gene is TRBD1 (6 bases). Trimming removed 5 bases from V and 6 bases from J, with 13 bases in between. CDR1 LNHDA and CDR2 SQIVND come from the germline V gene (reference sequence). The CDR3 spans 13 residues. The CDR3 DNA is TGTGCCAGTAGTCCCGGCGGGGGCCCTGAAGCTTTCTTT. This translates into CASSPGGGPEAFF.

A few counts support this clone. In DNA form, the CDR3 reads TGTGCCAGCTCACAGGCTAGCGGGACGGAGACCCAGTACTTC. Translated: CASSQASGTETQYF. This rearrangement joins TRBV18 to TRBJ2-5, with 9 bases identical to TRBD2. With 4 bases clipped from V and 5 bases from J, the junction kept 5 bases outside the gene matches. Germline CDR1 is KGHSH and CDR2 is LQKENI. The CDR3 is 14 residues long.

The rearrangement uses TRBV5-1 and TRBJ1-3; 9 bases are a match to TRBD1. This CDR3 has 16 residues. The trim removed 1 base at V and 3 bases at J, leaving 5 bases unmatched. Germline V gives CDR1 SGHRS, CDR2 YFSETQ. CDR3 nucleotides: TGCGCCAGCAGCTTGTTACAGGGGGCAGGTGGAAACACCATATATTTT. Translated, it gives CASSLLQGAGGNTIYF. Combining the CDR3 with reference TRBV5-1 and TRBJ1-3 gives the whole variable domain KAGVTQTPRYLIKTRGQQVTLSCSPISGHRSVSWYQQTPGQGLQFLFEYFSETQRNKGNFPGRFSGRQFSNSRSEMNVSTLELGDSALYLCASSLLQGAGGNTIYFGEGSWLTVV.

The rearrangement uses TRBV7-9 and TRBJ2-2; 9 bases align to TRBD2. V lost 1 base to trimming and J lost 1 base; unmatched junction nucleotides: 4. CDR1 is SEHNR and CDR2 is FQNEAQ in the germline V gene (reference sequence). The CDR3 covers 17 residues. Here the CDR3 reads CASSLVLTSGNTGELFF. The CDR3 DNA reads as TGTGCCAGCAGCTTAGTCTTGACTAGCGGGAACACCGGGGAGCTGTTTTTT.

The chain carries TRBV5-1 and TRBJ1-2; weak D call: TRBD1 (5 bases). V gave up 4 bases and J gave up 9 bases, with 16 bases separating them. In germline, CDR1 is SGHRS, CDR2 YFSETQ. The CDR3 extends over 13 amino acids. The DNA for the CDR3 is TGCGCCAGCAGCCACGACAGAGCTCGGAGCTACACCTTC. Protein sequence: CASSHDRARSYTF. Complete variable domain (other parts from reference TRBV5-1 and TRBJ1-2): KAGVTQTPRYLIKTRGQQVTLSCSPISGHRSVSWYQQTPGQGLQFLFEYFSETQRNKGNFPGRFSGRQFSNSRSEMNVSTLELGDSALYLCASSHDRARSYTFGSGTRLTVV.

The rearrangement links TRBV7-8 to TRBJ1-5; D might be TRBD1 (6 bases). Germline V gene sequence: CDR1 SGHVS, CDR2 FQNEAQ. V shed 5 bases and J shed 2 bases, with 13 bases lying between them. This CDR3 contains 15 residues. CDR3 nucleotide sequence: TGTGCCAGCAGCCAAAACAGGGCCGGCAATCAGCCCCAGCATTTT. As protein: CASSQNRAGNQPQHF.

The table lists this clone with a count of one. The V gene is TRBV4-1, the J gene TRBJ2-7, with D unresolved. The CDR3 has 12 amino acids. CDR1 is MGHRA and CDR2 is YSYEKL in the germline V gene. V was cut by 0 bases and J by 12 bases, with 12 bases left in between. This CDR3 reads CASSQDDRVWYF. DNA of the CDR3: TGCGCCAGCAGCCAAGATGACCGGGTTTGGTACTTC.

The V call is TRBV27, the J call TRBJ2-4; maybe TRBD1 (5 bases). CDR1 and CDR2 from the germline V gene are MNHEY and SMNVEV (reference sequence). V was shortened by 2 bases and J by 6 bases, with 8 bases between the two germline ends. The CDR3 has 13 amino acids. The CDR3 reads CASSLKGLNIQYF. In nucleotides, the CDR3 is TGTGCCAGCAGTTTAAAGGGGTTAAACATTCAGTACTTC.

This chain uses TRBV5-1 with TRBJ1-1; 7 bases match TRBD1. Germline loops: CDR1 SGHRS, CDR2 YFSETQ. The CDR3 contains 14 residues. V lost 3 bases, J lost 7 bases, and 9 bases stayed unmatched. Written as DNA, the CDR3 is TGCGCCAGCAGCTGGGGGCCGGGACAGAATGAAGCTTTCTTT. Translated: CASSWGPGQNEAFF.

In this sample, this clone turned up a few times. The V and J genes are TRBV19 and TRBJ1-6; a weak D match, TRBD1 (6 bases). The V gene's germline CDR1 is LNHDA and CDR2 SQIVND (reference sequence). The CDR3 covers 12 residues. V was cut by 4 bases and J by 15 bases, with 13 bases left in between. CDR3 in amino acids: CASSTTRQVLHF. The CDR3 coding sequence is TGTGCCAGTAGTACTACAAGACAGGTCCTCCACTTT.

The chain combines TRBV5-6 with TRBJ1-6, with D possibly TRBD1 on 6 matching bases. The CDR3 has 17 residues. Looked up from germline, CDR1 is SGHDT and CDR2 is YYEEEE. Trimming stripped 2 bases from V and 5 bases from J, with 17 bases between. The CDR3 DNA sequence: TGTGCCAGCAGCTTCGCCACCTCCGGACAGAATAATTCACCCCTCCACTTT. Amino acid sequence: CASSFATSGQNNSPLHF.

This chain joins TRBV6-5 and TRBJ1-1; 7 positions match TRBD1. The V segment lost 4 bases and the J segment 2 bases; nucleotides outside the gene matches: 10. This CDR3 contains 16 residues. In germline, CDR1 is MNHEY, CDR2 SVGAGI. In DNA, the CDR3 is TGTGCCAGCAGTTTACTCCCAGGGGGGTATAACACTGAAGCTTTCTTT. It yields the protein CASSLLPGGYNTEAFF.

This clone was observed a single time. J is TRBJ2-7 and V is TRBV10-2; 10 bases fit TRBD1. The germline gives CDR1 WSHSY, CDR2 SAAADI. J gave up 7 bases and V 9 bases, and 9 bases lay outside the gene matches. The CDR3 has 13 residues. CDR3 region: CASTGQGSFEQYF. Here the CDR3 DNA reads TGCGCCAGTACGGGACAGGGGTCTTTTGAGCAGTACTTC.

The CDR3 spells CASSLQRSDPRETQYF. The CDR3 bases are TGTGCCAGCAGCTTACAGCGGTCTGACCCCCGGGAGACCCAGTACTTC. The V call is TRBV7-9, the J call TRBJ2-5; TRBD2 is a possible D gene (5 bases). The CDR3 sequence is 16 residues long. Germline V CDR1 and CDR2: SEHNR, FQNEAQ (reference sequence). V was pared by 2 bases and J by 5 bases, with 18 bases between.

The CDR3 DNA follows: TGCAGTGCTGAACAGGGTTTGGCAGCTTTCTTT. Its translation: CSAEQGLAAFF. J is TRBJ1-1 and V is TRBV20-1, with D maybe TRBD1 (6 bases). The CDR3 length is 11 residues. V lost 5 bases and J 10 bases, leaving 14 bases between the germline ends. Germline CDR1 DFQATT, CDR2 SNEGSKA (reference sequence).